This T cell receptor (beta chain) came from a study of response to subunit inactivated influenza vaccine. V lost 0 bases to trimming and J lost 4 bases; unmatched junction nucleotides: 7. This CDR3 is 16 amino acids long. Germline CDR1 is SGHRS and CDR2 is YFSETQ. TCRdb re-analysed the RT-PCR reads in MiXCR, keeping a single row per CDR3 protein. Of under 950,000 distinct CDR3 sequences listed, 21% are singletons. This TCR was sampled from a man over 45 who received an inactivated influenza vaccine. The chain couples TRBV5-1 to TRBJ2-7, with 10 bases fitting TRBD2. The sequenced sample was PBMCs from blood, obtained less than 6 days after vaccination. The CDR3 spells CASSLEVGLARYEQYF. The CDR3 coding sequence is TGCGCCAGCAGCTTGGAGGTGGGACTAGCGCGGTACGAGCAGTACTTC.